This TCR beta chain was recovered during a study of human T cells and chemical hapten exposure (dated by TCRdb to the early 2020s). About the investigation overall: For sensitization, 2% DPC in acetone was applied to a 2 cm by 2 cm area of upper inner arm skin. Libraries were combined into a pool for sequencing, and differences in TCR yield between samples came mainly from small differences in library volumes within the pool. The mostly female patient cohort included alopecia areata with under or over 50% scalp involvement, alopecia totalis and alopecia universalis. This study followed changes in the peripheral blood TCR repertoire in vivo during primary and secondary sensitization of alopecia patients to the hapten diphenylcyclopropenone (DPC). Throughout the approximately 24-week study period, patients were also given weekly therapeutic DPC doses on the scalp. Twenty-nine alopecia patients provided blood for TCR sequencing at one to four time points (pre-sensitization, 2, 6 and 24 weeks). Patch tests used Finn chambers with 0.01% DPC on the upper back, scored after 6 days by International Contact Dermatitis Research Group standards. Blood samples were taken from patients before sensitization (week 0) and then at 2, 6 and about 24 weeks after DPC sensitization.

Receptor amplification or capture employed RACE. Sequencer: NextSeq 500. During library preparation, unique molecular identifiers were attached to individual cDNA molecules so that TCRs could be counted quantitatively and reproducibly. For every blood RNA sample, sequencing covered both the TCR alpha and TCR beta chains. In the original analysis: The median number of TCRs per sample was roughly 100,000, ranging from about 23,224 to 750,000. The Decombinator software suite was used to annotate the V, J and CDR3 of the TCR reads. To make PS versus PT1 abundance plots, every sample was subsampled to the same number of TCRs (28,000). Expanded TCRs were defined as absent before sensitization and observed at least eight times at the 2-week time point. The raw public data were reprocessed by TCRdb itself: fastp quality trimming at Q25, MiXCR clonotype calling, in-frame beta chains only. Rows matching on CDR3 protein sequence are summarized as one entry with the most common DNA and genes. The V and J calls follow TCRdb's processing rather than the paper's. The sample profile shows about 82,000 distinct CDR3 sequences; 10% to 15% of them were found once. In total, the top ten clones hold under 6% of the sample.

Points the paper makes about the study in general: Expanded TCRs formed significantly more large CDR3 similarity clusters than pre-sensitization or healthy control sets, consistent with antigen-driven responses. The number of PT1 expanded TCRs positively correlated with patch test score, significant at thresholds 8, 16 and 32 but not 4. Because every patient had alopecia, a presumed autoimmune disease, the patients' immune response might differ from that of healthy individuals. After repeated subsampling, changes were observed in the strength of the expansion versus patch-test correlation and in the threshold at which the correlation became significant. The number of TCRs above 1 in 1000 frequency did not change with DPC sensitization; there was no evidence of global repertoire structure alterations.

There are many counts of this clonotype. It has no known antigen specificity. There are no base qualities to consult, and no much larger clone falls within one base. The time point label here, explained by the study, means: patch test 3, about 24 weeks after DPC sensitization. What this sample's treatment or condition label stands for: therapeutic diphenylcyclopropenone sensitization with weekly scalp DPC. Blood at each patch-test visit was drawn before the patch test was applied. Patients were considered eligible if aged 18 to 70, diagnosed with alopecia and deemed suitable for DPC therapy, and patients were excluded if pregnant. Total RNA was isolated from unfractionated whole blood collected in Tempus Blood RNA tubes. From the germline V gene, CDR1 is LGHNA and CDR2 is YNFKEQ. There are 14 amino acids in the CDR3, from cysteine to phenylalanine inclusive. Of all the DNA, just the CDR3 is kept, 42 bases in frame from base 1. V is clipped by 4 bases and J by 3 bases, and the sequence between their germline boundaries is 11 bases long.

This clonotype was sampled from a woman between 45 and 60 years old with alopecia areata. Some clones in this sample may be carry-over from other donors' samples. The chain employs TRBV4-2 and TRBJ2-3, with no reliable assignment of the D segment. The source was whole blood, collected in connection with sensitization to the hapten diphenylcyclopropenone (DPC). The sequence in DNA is TGTGCCAGCAGCCTCTCTCTAAGGACAGATACGCAGTATTTT. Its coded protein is CASSLSLRTDTQYF.